These 8 T cell receptor beta chains were all obtained from the same sample, sequenced in a study of blood T cell repertoires in COVID-19. Sequencing used immunoSEQ multiplex PCR; TCRdb keeps in-frame clones, though not all of them. The sample includes about 82,000 clones, just under 85% of them seen just once. The sequencing input was peripheral blood. The receptors stem from a man older than 75 with active or convalescent COVID-19.

This chain connects TRBV5-1 to TRBJ2-4; 12 bases agree with TRBD2. Per the germline V gene, CDR1 is SGHRS and CDR2 is YFSETQ. This CDR3 has 17 residues. V trimming: 1 base; J trimming: 7 bases; junction bases outside the gene matches: 9. The CDR3 loop is CASSLPSGGAGANIQYF. CDR3 DNA sequence: TGCGCCAGCAGCTTGCCTAGCGGGGGGGCTGGGGCCAACATTCAGTACTTC.

The chain employs TRBV4-1 and TRBJ2-1; TRBD2 matches 8 bases. After removal of 1 base from V and 4 bases from J, the junction contained 12 bases not matched to a gene. CDR3 length: 18 amino acids. Germline V gene sequence: CDR1 MGHRA, CDR2 YSYEKL. CDR3 protein: CASSQGRTAGVDYNEQFF. CDR3 sequence (DNA): TGCGCCAGCAGCCAAGGTCGTACAGCGGGAGTTGATTACAATGAGCAGTTCTTC.

A word on this clone: At one end, the junction sequence differs from germline, possibly due to a read error. The CDR3 sequence is CASSPGGLGETQYF. The CDR3, as DNA: TGTGCTAGCAGCCCGGGAGGGTTAGGAGAGACCCAGTACTTC. This chain links TRBV7-7 with TRBJ2-5; 8 bases line up with TRBD2. The CDR3 is 14 residues long. Germline CDR1 SSHAT, CDR2 FNYEAQ (reference sequence).

The V gene is TRBV28, the J gene TRBJ1-5; tentatively, D is TRBD1 (6 bases). This CDR3 is 14 amino acids long. Trimming took off 6 bases at V and 6 bases at J, with 15 bases between the two ends. From germline, CDR1 is MDHEN and CDR2 SYDVKM. The CDR3 here is CASSPSQGTQPQHF. The CDR3, as DNA: TGTGCCAGCAGCCCGTCCCAGGGGACTCAGCCCCAGCATTTT.

The J gene is TRBJ1-2, the V gene TRBV9; D possibly corresponds to TRBD1 (5 bases). Deletions cut 3 bases from V and 8 bases from J, with 14 bases between. The CDR3 spans 13 residues. The germline V gene encodes CDR1 SGDLS and CDR2 YYNGEE. The CDR3 reads CASSDTGVRGYTF. CDR3 DNA sequence: TGTGCCAGCAGCGATACGGGGGTCCGGGGCTACACCTTC. Variable domain in full (rest from reference TRBV9 and TRBJ1-2): DSGVTQTPKHLITATGQRVTLRCSPRSGDLSVYWYQQSLDQGLQFLIQYYNGEERAKGNILERFSAQQFPDLHSELNLSSLELGDSALYFCASSDTGVRGYTFGSGTRLTVV.

The chain uses TRBV7-2 and TRBJ1-6, with 7 bases fitting TRBD1. Trimming at V came to 1 base and at J to 7 bases, leaving 4 bases not matched to a gene. This CDR3 is built from 15 residues. Looked up from germline, CDR1 is SGHTA and CDR2 is FQGNSA. The CDR3 coding sequence is TGTGCCAGCAGCTTAGTAAGACAGGGAAATTCACCCCTCCACTTT. Protein sequence: CASSLVRQGNSPLHF.

V and J are TRBV7-8 and TRBJ1-2; the match to TRBD1 covers 10 bases. The CDR3 runs to 14 residues. Trimming took 5 bases from V and 2 from J; bases not matched to a gene: 2. Germline V gene lookup returns CDR1 SGHVS and CDR2 FQNEAQ. The CDR3 is CASSGDRGNYGYTF. The CDR3 coding sequence is TGTGCCAGCAGCGGGGACAGGGGAAACTATGGCTACACCTTC. Complete variable domain (other parts from reference TRBV7-8 and TRBJ1-2): GAGVSQSPRYKVAKRGQDVALRCDPISGHVSLFWYQQALGQGPEFLTYFQNEAQLDKSGLPSDRFFAERPEGSVSTLKIQRTQQEDSAVYLCASSGDRGNYGYTFGSGTRLTVV.

The V and J genes are TRBV25-1 and TRBJ2-3, with D unresolved. This CDR3 comprises 12 residues. The V gene's germline CDR1 is MGHDK and CDR2 SYGVNS. Trimming removed 0 bases at V and 10 bases at J, with 8 bases between. CDR3 in DNA: TGTGCCAGCAGTGAATACTACGAGGCGCAGTATTTT. Translated: CASSEYYEAQYF.